This T cell receptor beta chain originates from a study of blood T cell repertoires in COVID-19. Study-level background: The United States, Italy and Spain were the sources of the acute and convalescent COVID-19 samples.

The data were produced by immunoSEQ multiplex PCR, yet TCRdb's version contains in-frame clones alone and is incomplete. The table includes about 73,000 clones, about four fifths detected once. The germline gives CDR1 LGHDT, CDR2 YNNKEL (reference sequence). The CDR3 runs to 14 residues. The trim removed 2 bases at V and 7 bases at J, leaving 7 bases unmatched. The source of this sequence is a woman in her 70s with acute or convalescent COVID-19. The rearrangement uses TRBV3-1 (or the pseudogene TRBV3-2) and TRBJ2-7, with 8 nucleotides matching TRBD1. Sequencing was performed on peripheral blood. The CDR3 DNA sequence: TGTGCCAGCAGCCAAAAAGGACAGGGCAGAGAGCAGTACTTC. It is translated as CASSQKGQGREQYF.